One TCR beta chain is described in this entry. The antigen is unknown. A much larger clone sits a single nucleotide away, making a read error possible. The data originate from a study of T cells in Graves' hyperthyroidism and ophthalmopathy. Study-level points and caveats: Model predictions of ophthalmopathy came a median approximately 6 months before onset.

TCR beta CDR3 sequences were amplified from RNA transcripts. TCR CDR3 underwent first-round RT-PCR with the HTBI primer set. Using its own MiXCR run on the multiplex PCR reads, TCRdb lists one record per CDR3 protein. There are 660,000 or so distinct CDR3 sequences in the sample; around 21% occur only once, and under 35% lies in the top ten. The germline V gene encodes CDR1 MDHEN and CDR2 SYDVKM. This CDR3 contains 16 residues. The sequencing sample was made of blood. The TCR was taken from a young man with Graves' ophthalmopathy. The chain carries TRBV28 and TRBJ2-4; 7 nucleotides match TRBD1. CDR3 protein: CASSFDRVEAKSIQYF. The DNA for the CDR3 is TGTGCCAGCAGTTTCGACAGGGTCGAAGCCAAAAGCATTCAGTACTTC.